A selection of T cell receptor beta chains follows, all from one sample in a study of blood T cell repertoires in COVID-19. TCRdb's copy holds only in-frame clones and misses some; the assay was immunoSEQ multiplex PCR. This sample has roughly 390,000 clones, with 80% to 90% found just once. Sequencing input: peripheral blood. The receptors shown here come from a woman in her twenties or thirties with COVID-19, enrolled during active disease. CDR3s include the opening cysteine and the closing phenylalanine or tryptophan. A D gene is named only where the DNA matches it firmly. The size of a clone is reported for some rows only, either as once, few or many, or as a class for expanded clones.

D: NA
J: TRBJ2-3
size: NA
V: TRBV4-3
DNA: TGCGCCAGCAGCCAAGATTGGGCCGTGCACACAGATACGCAGTATTTT
CDR3: CASSQDWAVHTDTQYF

D: NA
J: TRBJ1-2
size: NA
V: TRBV30
DNA: TGTGCCTGGAGGGCCGATTGGCGGGTTGGCTACACCTTC
CDR3: CAWRADWRVGYTF

D: TRBD1
J: TRBJ2-7
size: NA
V: TRBV5-5
DNA: TGTGCCAGCAGCTTGGAGGCAGGGGGCGGTAACGGCGGGGAGCAGTACTTC
CDR3: CASSLEAGGGNGGEQYF

D: NA
J: TRBJ2-7
size: NA
V: TRBV5-1
DNA: TGCGCCAGCAGCTTGTCTCCCGGGGGAAGCTCCTACGAGCAGTACTTC
CDR3: CASSLSPGGSSYEQYF

D: TRBD1
J: TRBJ1-1
size: NA
V: TRBV5-4
DNA: TGTGCCAGCAGCCTGACAGGGGGCACTGAAGCTTTCTTT
CDR3: CASSLTGGTEAFF

D: NA
J: TRBJ1-2
size: once
V: TRBV6-6
DNA: TGTGCCAGCAGTTACAGCAATTACTATGGCTACACCTTC
CDR3: CASSYSNYYGYTF

D: TRBD1
J: TRBJ1-5
size: NA
V: TRBV2
DNA: TGTGCCAGCAGGGACAGGGGGCGGAATCAGCCCCAGCATTTT
CDR3: CASRDRGRNQPQHF

D: TRBD1
J: TRBJ1-2
size: NA
V: TRBV28
DNA: TGTGCCAGCAGTTTGGACAGGATCTATGGCTACACCTTC
CDR3: CASSLDRIYGYTF

D: NA
J: TRBJ1-1
size: NA
V: TRBV5-6
DNA: TGTGCCAGCACCCATTACGGTTTCGACACTGAAGCTTTCTTT
CDR3: CASTHYGFDTEAFF

D: NA
J: TRBJ1-2
size: NA
V: TRBV10-3
DNA: TGTGCCATCAGAGGGGAGGGGGGGCCGAACGGCTACACCTTC
CDR3: CAIRGEGGPNGYTF

D: NA
J: TRBJ1-6
size: NA
V: TRBV28
DNA: TGTGCCAGCAGTTTGGTTGAGAATTCACCCCTCCACTTT
CDR3: CASSLVENSPLHF

D: NA
J: TRBJ1-2
size: NA
V: TRBV7-2
DNA: TGTGCCAGCAGCTACCAGGCAGGGGCTAACTATGGCTACACCTTC
CDR3: CASSYQAGANYGYTF

D: TRBD1
J: TRBJ2-3
size: NA
V: TRBV7-2
DNA: TGTGCCAGTATCCGGGACAGGGACACAGATACGCAGTATTTT
CDR3: CASIRDRDTDTQYF

D: NA
J: TRBJ2-5
size: NA
V: TRBV7-8
DNA: TGTGCCAGCAGCTTAGACGCCTCGGGGACCCAGTACTTC
CDR3: CASSLDASGTQYF

D: TRBD2
J: TRBJ2-3
size: once
V: TRBV5-6
DNA: TGTGCCAGCAGCTTGGTCCTAGCGGGAGATCGAGATACGCAGTATTTT
CDR3: CASSLVLAGDRDTQYF

D: TRBD2
J: TRBJ2-7
size: NA
V: TRBV7-2
DNA: TGTGCCAGCAGCCCCTGGACTAGCGGGAGTAGGGAGCAGTACTTC
CDR3: CASSPWTSGSREQYF

D: NA
J: TRBJ1-2
size: NA
V: TRBV19
DNA: TGTGCCAGTAGTATGGCAGAAACTAGCTACACCTTC
CDR3: CASSMAETSYTF

D: TRBD2
J: TRBJ2-3
size: NA
V: TRBV4-2
DNA: TGTGCCAGCAGCCAAGTAGCGGGAGGGGGGGCAGATACGCAGTATTTT
CDR3: CASSQVAGGGADTQYF

D: NA
J: TRBJ2-7
size: once
V: TRBV18
DNA: TGTGCCAGCTCACCATTCTCGGACAGCTACGAGCAGTACTTC
CDR3: CASSPFSDSYEQYF

D: NA
J: TRBJ1-1
size: NA
V: TRBV11-3
DNA: TGTGCCAGCAGCGCACAACAGAACACTGAAGCTTTCTTT
CDR3: CASSAQQNTEAFF

D: NA
J: TRBJ1-2
size: NA
V: TRBV29-1
DNA: TGCAGCGTTGAAATACAGACCTATGGCTACACCTTC
CDR3: CSVEIQTYGYTF

D: TRBD1
J: TRBJ2-7
size: NA
V: TRBV10-3
DNA: TGTGCCATCAGCCGCGAAACTACAGGGGAGTTTTCCTACGAGCAGTACTTC
CDR3: CAISRETTGEFSYEQYF